The rows below give T cell receptor beta chains drawn from one sample of a study of T cell responses to AZD1222 COVID-19 vaccine. Clones were read by immunoSEQ multiplex PCR, and TCRdb kept only the in-frame ones, dropping some. Here the sample spans roughly 110,000 clones, about 93% being singletons. Here the sequenced sample was peripheral blood, taken 28 days after the second AZD1222 dose. These receptors were obtained from an adult who received the AZD1222 COVID-19 vaccine. Both conserved end residues are trimmed from each CDR3. Only part of the rows carry a size: once, few, many, or a class if the clone is expanded.

TRBV7-9	-	TRBJ1-1	ASSFREPTEAF
TRBV13	-	TRBJ1-1	ASSGGGGYGAF
TRBV11-2	-	TRBJ1-2	ASSLDGVGYT
TRBV15	-	TRBJ1-1	ATSGGRWNTEAF
TRBV27	once	TRBJ1-2	ASSPLGQADYGYT
TRBV4-1	-	TRBJ2-4	ASSQGLAGGIAKNIQY
TRBV30	-	TRBJ2-7	AWSVETSGTYEQY
TRBV18	once	TRBJ2-3	ASSPVGDTQY
TRBV2	-	TRBJ1-5	ASRGRDRERGRQPQH
TRBV12-3/TRBV12-4	-	TRBJ2-1	ASSLIEGTEQF
TRBV29-1	few	TRBJ1-1	SVRVGGSEAF
TRBV18	-	TRBJ1-6	ASSPRGAQDNSPLH
TRBV6-6	-	TRBJ2-3	ASSPRRGGTDTQY
TRBV6-1	-	TRBJ1-2	ASSEETYYGYT
TRBV5-1	-	TRBJ2-5	ASSFTSRETQY
TRBV6-1	-	TRBJ1-4	ASSESAGGGEKLF
TRBV19	-	TRBJ2-7	ASSSAQTYEQY
TRBV30	-	TRBJ2-7	AWSVIGYEQY
TRBV5-6	-	TRBJ2-7	ASSLGASYEQY
TRBV5-4	-	TRBJ2-1	ASSSGTSGYNEQF
TRBV19	-	TRBJ1-2	ASSRSQDYGYT
TRBV19	once	TRBJ1-3	ASSMLPGGLGNTIY
TRBV5-1	-	TRBJ2-1	ASSPSQGAHEQF
TRBV6-5	-	TRBJ1-2	ASSYARQGVSGYT
TRBV9	-	TRBJ2-2	ASSVAAGNTGELF